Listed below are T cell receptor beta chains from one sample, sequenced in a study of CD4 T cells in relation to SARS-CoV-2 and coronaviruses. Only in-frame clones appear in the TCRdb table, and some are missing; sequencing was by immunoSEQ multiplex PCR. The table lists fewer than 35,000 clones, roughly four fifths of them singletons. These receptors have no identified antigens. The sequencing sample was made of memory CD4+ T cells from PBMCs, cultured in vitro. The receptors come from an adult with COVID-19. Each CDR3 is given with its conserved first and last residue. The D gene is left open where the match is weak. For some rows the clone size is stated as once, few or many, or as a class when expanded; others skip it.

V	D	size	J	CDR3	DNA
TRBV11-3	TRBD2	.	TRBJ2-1	CASSSTGLLIAGEEEQFF	TGTGCCAGCAGCTCGACAGGGCTACTGATAGCGGGAGAGGAGGAGCAGTTCTTC
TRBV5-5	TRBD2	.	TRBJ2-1	CASSLGSGSMNEQFF	TGTGCCAGCAGCTTGGGGAGCGGGAGCATGAATGAGCAGTTCTTC
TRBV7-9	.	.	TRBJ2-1	CASSSDPRGYNEQFF	TGTGCCAGCAGCTCGGACCCAAGGGGCTACAATGAGCAGTTCTTC
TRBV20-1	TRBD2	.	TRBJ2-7	CSASYPSGRANEQYF	TGCAGTGCTAGTTATCCTAGCGGGAGGGCCAACGAGCAGTACTTC
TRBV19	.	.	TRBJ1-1	CASKSEETLSAEAFF	TGTGCCAGCAAATCGGAGGAAACCCTCAGTGCTGAAGCTTTCTTT
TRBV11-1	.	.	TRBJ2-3	CASSFYTDTQYF	TGTGCCAGCAGCTTTTACACAGATACGCAGTATTTT
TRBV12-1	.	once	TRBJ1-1	CASTWTGRSAAFF	TGTGCCAGCACCTGGACAGGGCGGTCGGCGGCTTTCTTT
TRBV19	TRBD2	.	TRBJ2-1	CASSIVSSGRAIGNEQFF	TGTGCCAGTAGTATAGTGTCTAGCGGGAGGGCCATCGGAAATGAGCAGTTCTTC
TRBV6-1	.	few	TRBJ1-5	CASSEIGGRNQPQHF	TGTGCCAGCAGTGAAATAGGAGGGCGGAATCAGCCCCAGCATTTT
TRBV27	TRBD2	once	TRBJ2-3	CASRGRAGADTQYF	TGTGCCAGCAGAGGGAGGGCCGGGGCAGATACGCAGTATTTT
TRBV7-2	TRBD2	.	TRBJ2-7	CASNNGRDEREQYF	TGTGCCAGCAATAACGGGAGGGATGAGCGAGAGCAGTACTTC
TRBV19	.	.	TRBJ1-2	CASSYREDSGYTF	TGTGCCAGCTCATATCGGGAGGACAGCGGCTACACCTTC
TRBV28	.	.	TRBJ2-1	CASSLGPFSGFDEQFF	TGTGCCAGCAGTTTAGGGCCATTTTCCGGTTTTGATGAGCAGTTCTTC
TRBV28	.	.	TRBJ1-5	CASGGPVGQPQHF	TGTGCCAGCGGGGGGCCGGTCGGTCAGCCCCAGCATTTT
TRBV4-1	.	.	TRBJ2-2	CASARQANTGELFF	TGCGCCAGCGCGAGACAGGCGAACACCGGGGAGCTGTTTTTT